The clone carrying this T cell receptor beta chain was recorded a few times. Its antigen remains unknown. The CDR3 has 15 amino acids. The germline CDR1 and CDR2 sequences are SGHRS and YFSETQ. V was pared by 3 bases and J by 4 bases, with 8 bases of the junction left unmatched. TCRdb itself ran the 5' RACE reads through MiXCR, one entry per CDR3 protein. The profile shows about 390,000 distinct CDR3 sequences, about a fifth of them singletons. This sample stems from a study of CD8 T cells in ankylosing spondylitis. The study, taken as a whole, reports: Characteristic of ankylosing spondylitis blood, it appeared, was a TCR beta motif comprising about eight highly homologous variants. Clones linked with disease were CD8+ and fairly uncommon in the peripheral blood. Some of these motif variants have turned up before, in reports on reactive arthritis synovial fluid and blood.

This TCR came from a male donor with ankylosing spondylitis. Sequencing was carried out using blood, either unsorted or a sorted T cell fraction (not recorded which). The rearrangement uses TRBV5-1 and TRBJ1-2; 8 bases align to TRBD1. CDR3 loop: CASSYNGQGGYGYTF. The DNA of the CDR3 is TGCGCCAGCAGCTACAACGGACAGGGTGGCTATGGCTACACCTTC.